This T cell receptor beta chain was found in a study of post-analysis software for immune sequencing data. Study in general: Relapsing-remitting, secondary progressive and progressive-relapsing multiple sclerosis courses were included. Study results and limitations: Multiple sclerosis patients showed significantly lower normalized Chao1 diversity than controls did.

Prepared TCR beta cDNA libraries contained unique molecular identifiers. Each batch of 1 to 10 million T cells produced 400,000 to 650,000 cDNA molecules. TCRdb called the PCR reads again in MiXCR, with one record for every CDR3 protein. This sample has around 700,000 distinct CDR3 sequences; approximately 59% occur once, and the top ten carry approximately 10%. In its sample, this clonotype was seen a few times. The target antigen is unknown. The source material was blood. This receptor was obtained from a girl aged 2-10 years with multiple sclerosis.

Here the CDR3 DNA reads TGCAGTGCTAGTTCAGGGGGAGAGTGGGAGACCCAGTACTTC. Its protein is CSASSGGEWETQYF. The V gene is TRBV20-1, the J gene TRBJ2-5; 7 bases agree with TRBD1. The CDR3 consists of 14 residues. V was pared by 3 bases and J by 5 bases, with 9 bases of the junction left unmatched. In germline, CDR1 is DFQATT, CDR2 SNEGSKA (reference sequence).